The 21 T cell receptor beta chains below all came from one sample that was sequenced in a study of radiotherapy plus CTLA-4 blockade in lung cancer. Profiled with immunoSEQ multiplex PCR; TCRdb holds only in-frame clones, not every one. The repertoire holds about 39,000 clones, with about four fifths as singletons. The sample in question was peripheral blood, obtained from a patient treated with radiotherapy plus ipilimumab. The receptors stem from a human donor with non-small cell lung cancer that progressed on radiotherapy plus ipilimumab.

The V gene is TRBV4-1, the J gene TRBJ2-7; no clear D gene. Trimming took 0 bases from V and 0 from J, leaving 9 bases between them. Germline V CDR1 and CDR2: MGHRA, YSYEKL. The CDR3 consists of 15 residues. The CDR3 is CASSQDMGSSYEQYF. The CDR3 DNA sequence: TGCGCCAGCAGCCAAGATATGGGCAGCTCCTACGAGCAGTACTTC.

Notes on this clone: Other DNA sequences from this sample encode an identical CDR3 as well. J is TRBJ2-3 and V is TRBV10-2; 14 bases are shared with TRBD2. In germline, CDR1 is WSHSY, CDR2 SAAADI. The CDR3 consists of 14 residues. Germline trimming cut 9 bases from V and 5 bases from J; bases unmatched to any gene: 4. The CDR3 nucleotides read TGCGCCAGTACGACTAGCGGGGGGGGAGATACGCAGTATTTT. Residues: CASTTSGGGDTQYF.

The rearrangement links TRBV5-1 to TRBJ2-3; perhaps TRBD1 as D (6 bases). CDR1 and CDR2 from the germline V gene are SGHRS and YFSETQ. The V and J ends lost 0 bases and 5 bases respectively, with 10 bases between them. This CDR3 spans 14 amino acids. The CDR3 spells CASSLAGGRDTQYF. CDR3 nucleotides: TGCGCCAGCAGCTTGGCTGGGGGCAGAGATACGCAGTATTTT.

J is TRBJ2-1 and V is TRBV19; D gene ambiguous. V lost 1 base, J lost 13 bases, and 14 bases lay in between. The CDR3 totals 13 residues. CDR1 is LNHDA and CDR2 is SQIVND in the germline V gene (reference sequence). CDR3 protein: CASSIGEDLPQFF. Written as DNA, the CDR3 is TGTGCCAGTAGTATAGGTGAGGATCTGCCCCAGTTCTTC. Complete variable domain (other parts from reference TRBV19 and TRBJ2-1): DGGITQSPKYLFRKEGQNVTLSCEQNLNHDAMYWYRQDPGQGLRLIYYSQIVNDFQKGDIAEGYSVSREKKESFPLTVTSAQKNPTAFYLCASSIGEDLPQFFGPGTRLTVL.

The chain recombines TRBV5-1 with TRBJ2-1; TRBD1 matches 7 bases. J lost 3 bases, V lost 0 bases, and 6 bases had no gene match. Germline CDR1 SGHRS, CDR2 YFSETQ. The CDR3 is 16 residues long. The CDR3 DNA reads TGCGCCAGCAGCTTGGCCAACAGGGGCCTCTACAATGAGCAGTTCTTC. Translated, it gives CASSLANRGLYNEQFF.

This chain joins TRBV4-2 and TRBJ2-1; 11 positions agree with TRBD2. The J segment lost 7 bases and the V segment lost 3 bases, leaving 2 bases of the junction unmatched. Germline assignment: CDR1 LGHNA and CDR2 YNFKEQ. CDR3 size: 14 residues. CDR3 DNA: TGTGCCAGCAGCCAGCCTAGCGGGGGGAATGAGCAGTTCTTC. This gives the protein CASSQPSGGNEQFF.

As regards this clone: At one of its ends the junction is not consistent with the germline gene, which may arise from a read error. The CDR3 DNA reads as TGTGCTAGCAGCCCCGGACAGGGGACAGTCTACGAGCAGTACTTC. This translates into CASSPGQGTVYEQYF. This rearrangement joins TRBV7-7 to TRBJ2-5; 9 nucleotides line up with TRBD1. The J call could be wrong; TRBJ2-7 is a better fit for the DNA end. The germline gives CDR1 SSHAT, CDR2 FNYEAQ (reference sequence). CDR3 length: 15 residues.

The J gene is TRBJ1-1, the V gene TRBV5-1, with D hard to call. Germline V CDR1 and CDR2: SGHRS, YFSETQ. Trimming took 4 bases from V and 1 from J, leaving 8 bases between them. This CDR3 has 13 residues. CDR3 DNA: TGCGCCAGCAGCGCAAGCCGGAACACTGAAGCTTTCTTT. Translation: CASSASRNTEAFF.

A few counts support this clone. The rearrangement links TRBV9 to TRBJ1-2; D unclear. CDR3 length: 12 amino acids. Germline values: CDR1 SGDLS, CDR2 YYNGEE. The V end lost 4 bases, the J end lost 8 bases, and 12 bases lay between the germline ends. The CDR3, as DNA: TGTGCCAGCAGCTCCCCCAGATCGGGCTACACCTTC. Amino acid sequence: CASSSPRSGYTF.

The V and J genes are TRBV5-1 and TRBJ1-1, with 10 bases lining up with TRBD1. V shed 5 bases and J 7 bases; nucleotides not matched to a gene: 5. This CDR3 comprises 13 residues. The V gene's germline CDR1 is SGHRS and CDR2 YFSETQ. Here the CDR3 DNA reads TGCGCCAGCAGATCCGACAGGGGGCTTGAAGCTTTCTTT. Amino acids: CASRSDRGLEAFF.

The chain is built from TRBV7-3 and TRBJ2-1, with 8 bases that match TRBD2. CDR1 is SGHTA and CDR2 is FQGTGA in the germline V gene. J was trimmed by 4 bases and V by 2 bases; bases with no gene match: 7. The CDR3 extends over 16 amino acids. In DNA form, the CDR3 reads TGTGCCAGCAGCTTATCTAGCGGGCCAGTATACAATGAGCAGTTCTTC. Residues: CASSLSSGPVYNEQFF.

This chain joins TRBV9 and TRBJ2-3; TRBD2 agrees at 10 bases. The CDR3 sequence is 15 residues long. CDR1 and CDR2 (germline): SGDLS, YYNGEE. Trimming took 3 bases from V and 4 from J; bases not matched to a gene: 5. The CDR3 DNA reads as TGTGCCAGCAGCGCCCTAGCGGGGGTGGCAGATACGCAGTATTTT. This codes for CASSALAGVADTQYF.

The chain recombines TRBV5-5 with TRBJ1-1, with a possible D match to TRBD1 (5 bases). This CDR3 has 14 amino acids. Germline V CDR1 and CDR2: SGHKS, YYEKEE (reference sequence). V lost 1 base and J lost 2, with 9 bases in between. CDR3 amino acids: CASSLSGGNTEAFF. The CDR3 region has the DNA TGTGCCAGCAGCTTGTCGGGGGGAAACACTGAAGCTTTCTTT.

The CDR3 DNA follows: TGTGCCAGTAGCCCTACGTACCAAGAGACCCAGTACTTC. Amino acid sequence: CASSPTYQETQYF. V is TRBV19 and J is TRBJ2-5; D is uncertain. V dropped 6 bases and J dropped 0 bases, with 8 bases sitting between them. This CDR3 has 13 residues. The germline V gene encodes CDR1 LNHDA and CDR2 SQIVND (reference sequence). Full variable domain (missing parts from reference TRBV19 and TRBJ2-5): DGGITQSPKYLFRKEGQNVTLSCEQNLNHDAMYWYRQDPGQGLRLIYYSQIVNDFQKGDIAEGYSVSREKKESFPLTVTSAQKNPTAFYLCASSPTYQETQYFGPGTRLLVL.

The V gene is TRBV28, the J gene TRBJ1-1; D gene unclear. Germline V CDR1 and CDR2: MDHEN, SYDVKM. Trimming shortened V by 6 bases and J by 11 bases, and 10 bases separated the two germline ends. CDR3 length: 10 residues. The CDR3 DNA sequence: TGTGCCAGCAGCCACTTCGAGGCTTTCTTT. It encodes CASSHFEAFF.

This sequence joins TRBV27 and TRBJ2-1; TRBD2 might be the D (5 bases). The CDR3 is 17 residues long. Trimming took off 2 bases at V and 8 bases at J, with 22 bases between the two ends. Germline assignment: CDR1 MNHEY and CDR2 SMNVEV (reference sequence). The CDR3 loop reads CASSLGPPGSSDDEQFF. CDR3 coding DNA: TGTGCCAGCAGTTTAGGGCCTCCGGGGTCCAGCGACGATGAGCAGTTCTTC.

The V and J genes are TRBV5-1 and TRBJ1-2; 12 positions agree with TRBD1. In germline, CDR1 is SGHRS, CDR2 YFSETQ. The CDR3 length is 15 residues. V lost 7 bases to trimming and J lost 7 bases; unmatched junction nucleotides: 11. The CDR3: CASCPLPGQGAGYTF. In DNA, the CDR3 is TGCGCCAGCTGCCCCCTTCCGGGACAGGGGGCTGGCTACACCTTC.

The chain carries TRBV5-1 and TRBJ2-2; the match to TRBD2 covers 9 bases. The CDR3 is made up of 16 amino acids. Trimming took 0 bases from V and 2 from J; bases not matched to a gene: 2. CDR1 SGHRS and CDR2 YFSETQ come from the germline V gene. The CDR3 region has the DNA TGCGCCAGCAGCTTGGTAGCGGGGGCCAACACCGGGGAGCTGTTTTTT. This encodes CASSLVAGANTGELFF.

This clone was counted a single time. The rearrangement joins TRBV5-8 to TRBJ2-3, with TRBD1 matching 9 bases. CDR1 and CDR2 (germline): SGHTS, YDEGEE. The CDR3 is made up of 16 amino acids. V trimming: 4 bases; J trimming: 0 bases; junction bases outside the gene matches: 6. CDR3 protein: CASSKGQGLSTDTQYF. CDR3 DNA sequence: TGTGCCAGCAGCAAGGGACAGGGCCTAAGCACAGATACGCAGTATTTT. Together with reference TRBV5-8 and TRBJ2-3, the CDR3 gives the full variable domain: EAGVTQSPTHLIKTRGQQATLRCSPISGHTSVYWYQQALGLGLQFLLWYDEGEERNRGNFPPRFSGRQFPNYSSELNVNALELEDSALYLCASSKGQGLSTDTQYFGPGTRLTVL.

The V and J genes are TRBV9 and TRBJ2-2, with 9 nucleotides matching TRBD2. Germline assignment: CDR1 SGDLS and CDR2 YYNGEE. The CDR3 is 15 amino acids. V lost 2 bases to trimming and J lost 4 bases; unmatched junction nucleotides: 3. CDR3 sequence reads: CASSVPSGATGELFF. Written as DNA, the CDR3 is TGTGCCAGCAGCGTTCCTAGCGGGGCCACCGGGGAGCTGTTTTTT.

The chain employs TRBV18 and TRBJ2-2; perhaps TRBD1 as D (5 bases). The V end lost 3 bases, the J end lost 0 bases, and 8 bases lay between the germline ends. This CDR3 is built from 15 residues. The germline gives CDR1 KGHSH, CDR2 LQKENI. The CDR3: CASSPQGPNTGELFF. The CDR3 nucleotides read TGTGCCAGCTCACCGCAGGGTCCGAACACCGGGGAGCTGTTTTTT.